The 22 T cell receptor beta chains presented below share a single source sample, sequenced in a study of cytomegalovirus exposure and HLA in healthy donors. The data were produced by immunoSEQ multiplex PCR, yet TCRdb's version contains in-frame clones alone and is incomplete. In the table there are some 110,000 clones, about 84% of which are singletons. Specimen: PBMCs. These receptors originate from a man between 18 and 35 years old in good health and CMV-seronegative.

The chain is built from TRBV5-1 and TRBJ2-7, with TRBD2 as a possible D gene (5 bases). V lost 3 bases, J lost 0 bases, and 10 bases lay in between. This CDR3 contains 14 residues. Germline values: CDR1 SGHRS, CDR2 YFSETQ. This CDR3 is CASSSRTDSYEQYF. In DNA, the CDR3 is TGCGCCAGCAGCTCCCGGACTGACTCCTACGAGCAGTACTTC. Variable domain in full (rest from reference TRBV5-1 and TRBJ2-7): KAGVTQTPRYLIKTRGQQVTLSCSPISGHRSVSWYQQTPGQGLQFLFEYFSETQRNKGNFPGRFSGRQFSNSRSEMNVSTLELGDSALYLCASSSRTDSYEQYFGPGTRLTVT.

The chain links TRBV27 to TRBJ2-1; D is uncertain. Per germline, CDR1 MNHEY and CDR2 SMNVEV (reference sequence). The CDR3 runs 11 residues. Trimming took 7 bases from V and 7 from J, leaving 8 bases between them. The CDR3: CASIQRNEQFF. CDR3 bases: TGTGCCAGCATCCAGAGGAATGAGCAGTTCTTC.

The rearrangement uses TRBV19 and TRBJ1-2; D might be TRBD1 (5 bases). V gave up 0 bases and J gave up 2 bases, with 10 bases separating them. The CDR3 covers 15 residues. Germline V gives CDR1 LNHDA, CDR2 SQIVND (reference sequence). The CDR3 DNA follows: TGTGCCAGTAGTATAGACAGGGTCGAAAACTATGGCTACACCTTC. This encodes CASSIDRVENYGYTF. The full variable domain, completed using reference TRBV19 and TRBJ1-2, is DGGITQSPKYLFRKEGQNVTLSCEQNLNHDAMYWYRQDPGQGLRLIYYSQIVNDFQKGDIAEGYSVSREKKESFPLTVTSAQKNPTAFYLCASSIDRVENYGYTFGSGTRLTVV.

This clone was detected only once. The chain has TRBV2 and TRBJ2-3, with TRBD2 matching over 9 bases. The CDR3 length is 16 residues. In germline, CDR1 is SNHLY, CDR2 FYNNEI. The ends lost 5 bases at V and 2 bases at J; junction bases unmatched: 8. CDR3 in DNA: TGTGCCAGCAGTCTGCTGACTAGCGGAACCACAGATACGCAGTATTTT. It translates to CASSLLTSGTTDTQYF.

The genes are TRBV5-4 and TRBJ1-2, with 7 bases identical to TRBD1. The CDR3 spans 15 residues. Germline V gene data show CDR1 as SGHNT and CDR2 as YYREEE (reference sequence). Trimming removed 3 bases from V and 8 bases from J; junction bases left unmatched: 13. The CDR3 nucleotides are TGTGCCAGCAGCTCCCCAGGGGGAAAAGACCGCGGCTACACCTTC. Translation: CASSSPGGKDRGYTF.

The rearrangement joins TRBV27 to TRBJ2-7, with TRBD2 as a possible D gene (7 bases). CDR1 is MNHEY and CDR2 is SMNVEV in the germline V gene (reference sequence). With 7 bases removed from V and 0 bases from J, the gap between germline ends came to 19 bases. CDR3 length: 16 amino acids. Here the CDR3 DNA reads TGTGCCAGCAAGTGGGGAGGGGGATTCAGCTCCTACGAGCAGTACTTC. This codes for CASKWGGGFSSYEQYF.

This clone was seen a few times. The CDR3 DNA follows: TGTGCCAGCAGCCATGGGGGACAGGATAATCAGCCCCAGCATTTT. Translated, it gives CASSHGGQDNQPQHF. This sequence joins TRBV7-9 and TRBJ1-5; 8 bases align to TRBD1. The CDR3 has 15 amino acids. V was clipped by 5 bases and J by 4 bases; unmatched bases: 7. The germline V gene has CDR1 SEHNR and CDR2 FQNEAQ (reference sequence).

The chain recombines TRBV6-1 with TRBJ1-1, with a possible D match to TRBD1 (6 bases). CDR1 MNHNS and CDR2 SASEGT come from the germline V gene. V was pared by 6 bases and J by 4 bases, with 18 bases between. The CDR3 loop spans 15 amino acids. CDR3 region: CASRAVTGFITEAFF. The DNA for the CDR3 is TGTGCCAGCAGGGCAGTTACAGGGTTTATCACTGAAGCTTTCTTT.

The rearrangement uses TRBV6-6 and TRBJ1-5; TRBD1 might be the D (5 bases). There are 14 residues in the CDR3. Germline loops: CDR1 MNHNY, CDR2 SVGAGI (reference sequence). The V end was cut by 0 bases, the J end by 6 bases, with 9 bases between. In DNA, the CDR3 is TGTGCCAGCAGTTACTCATTGGGGCGTCAGCCCCAGCATTTT. It is translated as CASSYSLGRQPQHF.

The chain's CDR3 is CASSRHGGGNTIYF. Written as DNA, the CDR3 is TGTGCCAGCAGTCGTCACGGCGGAGGAAACACCATATATTTT. The chain employs TRBV6-6 and TRBJ1-3, with D unresolved. Trimming left V 5 bases short and J 4 bases short, with 12 bases between. CDR3 size: 14 residues. Germline CDR1 reads MNHNY; CDR2 reads SVGAGI (reference sequence).

The chain combines TRBV30 with TRBJ2-3; no definite D call. V was pared by 0 bases and J by 6 bases, with 7 bases between. Looked up from germline, CDR1 is GTSNPN and CDR2 is SVGIG (reference sequence). This CDR3 spans 12 amino acids. CDR3 in amino acids: CAWSVLRDTQYF. DNA of the CDR3: TGTGCCTGGAGTGTACTGCGGGATACGCAGTATTTT. Combining the CDR3 with reference TRBV30 and TRBJ2-3 gives the whole variable domain SQTIHQWPATLVQPVGSPLSLECTVEGTSNPNLYWYRQAAGRGLQLLFYSVGIGQISSEVPQNLSASRPQDRQFILSSKKLLLSDSGFYLCAWSVLRDTQYFGPGTRLTVL.

The chain carries TRBV11-2 and TRBJ2-3; 16 nucleotides line up with TRBD2. The CDR3 is 19 residues long. The germline V gene encodes CDR1 SGHAT and CDR2 FQNNGV. With 5 bases clipped from V and 2 bases from J, the junction kept 10 bases outside the gene matches. The CDR3 loop is CASSPAGGLAGGITDTQYF. The CDR3 region has the DNA TGTGCCAGCAGCCCCGCGGGGGGACTAGCGGGAGGGATCACAGATACGCAGTATTTT. Complete variable domain (other parts from reference TRBV11-2 and TRBJ2-3): EAGVAQSPRYKIIEKRQSVAFWCNPISGHATLYWYQQILGQGPKLLIQFQNNGVVDDSQLPKDRFSAERLKGVDSTLKIQPAKLEDSAVYLCASSPAGGLAGGITDTQYFGPGTRLTVL.

The chain carries TRBV5-6 and TRBJ2-7, with 9 bases identical to TRBD1. V lost 3 bases to trimming and J lost 2 bases; unmatched junction nucleotides: 9. The germline V gene has CDR1 SGHDT and CDR2 YYEEEE. The length of the CDR3 is 16 residues. As DNA, the CDR3 is TGTGCCAGCAGCTCGACCCGGACAGGGGACCCCTACGAGCAGTACTTC. This sequence encodes CASSSTRTGDPYEQYF.

The chain is built from TRBV5-1 and TRBJ2-6, with 8 bases identical to TRBD1. The CDR3 totals 18 residues. Germline CDR1 is SGHRS and CDR2 is YFSETQ. The V and J ends lost 2 bases and 0 bases, in that order; junction bases with no gene match: 7. The CDR3 spells CASSFRDRTLSGANVLTF. The CDR3 DNA follows: TGCGCCAGCAGCTTCCGGGACAGGACCCTCTCTGGGGCCAACGTCCTGACTTTC.

Here the CDR3 DNA reads TGTGCCAGCAGCCCCTCTATATCAAGTGGGACCCAGTACTTC. Amino acid sequence: CASSPSISSGTQYF. This rearrangement joins TRBV7-9 to TRBJ2-5; the D is unclear. This CDR3 spans 14 amino acids. Deletions cut 5 bases from V and 7 bases from J, with 17 bases between. Germline CDR1 is SEHNR and CDR2 is FQNEAQ (reference sequence).

The rearrangement links TRBV29-1 to TRBJ2-7; 10 bases match TRBD1. V gave up 4 bases and J gave up 0 bases; unmatched junction bases: 6. Per germline, CDR1 SQVTM and CDR2 ANQGSEA. The CDR3 loop spans 15 amino acids. CDR3 residues: CSVANRQGASYEQYF. CDR3 sequence (DNA): TGCAGCGTTGCAAACCGACAGGGGGCCTCCTACGAGCAGTACTTC.

Here the CDR3 DNA reads TGTGCCAGCAGCCAAGATCCTGGCGGGGGGGCAGATACGCAGTATTTT. Amino acids: CASSQDPGGGADTQYF. This chain joins TRBV4-2 and TRBJ2-3; 9 bases are shared with TRBD2. Per the germline V gene, CDR1 is LGHNA and CDR2 is YNFKEQ. V trimming: 0 bases; J trimming: 4 bases; junction bases outside the gene matches: 5. The CDR3 has 16 amino acids.

This clone was counted only a few times. CDR3 in DNA: TGTGCCAGTAGCCCGCAGGGATACCCCAATCAGCCCCAGCATTTT. Amino acids: CASSPQGYPNQPQHF. V usage is TRBV19 and J usage is TRBJ1-5; a possible D gene is TRBD1 (5 bases). CDR1 is LNHDA and CDR2 is SQIVND in the germline V gene (reference sequence). The ends were cut back, 6 bases at V and 3 bases at J, with 15 bases in the middle. There are 15 residues in the CDR3.

The chain joins TRBV7-8 to TRBJ1-5; D ambiguous. Trimming left V 0 bases short and J 2 bases short, with 11 bases between. The CDR3 is made up of 16 amino acids. The germline V gene encodes CDR1 SGHVS and CDR2 FQNEAQ. For the CDR3, the DNA is TGTGCCAGCAGCTTAGCGGCAGGAGCGGGCAATCAGCCCCAGCATTTT. Amino acids: CASSLAAGAGNQPQHF.

The J gene is TRBJ1-3, the V gene TRBV5-1; D remains ambiguous. The CDR3 loop spans 13 amino acids. Deletions cut 0 bases from V and 9 bases from J, with 10 bases between. The germline V gene has CDR1 SGHRS and CDR2 YFSETQ. This CDR3 is CASSLEPLSTIYF. CDR3 DNA sequence: TGCGCCAGCAGCTTGGAACCCCTCAGCACCATATATTTT.

V usage is TRBV5-6 and J usage is TRBJ2-2; TRBD1 aligns across 9 bases. This CDR3 contains 16 residues. Trimming cost V 2 bases and J 4 bases; bases outside gene matches: 6. The V gene's germline CDR1 is SGHDT and CDR2 YYEEEE. The CDR3 DNA is TGTGCCAGCAGCTTAAACAGGGGGCACGGCACCGGGGAGCTGTTTTTT. Protein sequence: CASSLNRGHGTGELFF.

The chain has TRBV19 and TRBJ2-1, with 7 bases fitting TRBD2. Trimming removed 3 bases from V and 2 bases from J; junction bases left unmatched: 4. The CDR3 contains 15 residues. Germline V CDR1 and CDR2: LNHDA, SQIVND (reference sequence). The CDR3 nucleotides are TGTGCCAGTAGTATCCCTAGCGGAACCTACAATGAGCAGTTCTTC. Its protein product is CASSIPSGTYNEQFF.